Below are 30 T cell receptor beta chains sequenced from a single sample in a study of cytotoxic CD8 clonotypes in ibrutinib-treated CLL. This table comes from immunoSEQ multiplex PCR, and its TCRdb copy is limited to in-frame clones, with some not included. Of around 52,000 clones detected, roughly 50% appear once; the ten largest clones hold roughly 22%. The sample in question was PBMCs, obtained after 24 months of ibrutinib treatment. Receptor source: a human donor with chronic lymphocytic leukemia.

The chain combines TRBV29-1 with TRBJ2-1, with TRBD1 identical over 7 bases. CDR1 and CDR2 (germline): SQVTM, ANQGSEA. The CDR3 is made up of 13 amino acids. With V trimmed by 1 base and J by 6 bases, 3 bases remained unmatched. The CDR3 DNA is TGCAGCGTTGAAGGGGCAGGGGGCAATGAGCAGTTCTTC. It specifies CSVEGAGGNEQFF.

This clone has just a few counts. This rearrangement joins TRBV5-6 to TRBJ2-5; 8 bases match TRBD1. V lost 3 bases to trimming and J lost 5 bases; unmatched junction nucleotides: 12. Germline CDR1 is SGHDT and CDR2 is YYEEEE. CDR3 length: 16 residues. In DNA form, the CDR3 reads TGTGCCAGCAGCTACAGACAACCGGACAGGGTGGAGACCCAGTACTTC. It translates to CASSYRQPDRVETQYF. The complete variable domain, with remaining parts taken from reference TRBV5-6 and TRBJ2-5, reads DAGVTQSPTHLIKTRGQQVTLRCSPKSGHDTVSWYQQALGQGPQFIFQYYEEEERQRGNFPDRFSGHQFPNYSSELNVNALLLGDSALYLCASSYRQPDRVETQYFGPGTRLLVL.

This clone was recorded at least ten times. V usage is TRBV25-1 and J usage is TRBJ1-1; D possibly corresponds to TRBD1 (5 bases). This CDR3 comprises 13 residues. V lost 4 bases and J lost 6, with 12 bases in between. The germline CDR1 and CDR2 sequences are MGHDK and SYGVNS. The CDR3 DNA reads TGTGCCAGCAGTGCTTACGGGGGATCTGAAGCTTTCTTT. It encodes CASSAYGGSEAFF.

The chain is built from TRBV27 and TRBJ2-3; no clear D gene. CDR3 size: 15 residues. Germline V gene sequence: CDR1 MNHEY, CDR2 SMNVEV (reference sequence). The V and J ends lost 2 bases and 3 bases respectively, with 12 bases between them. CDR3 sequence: CASSLQARRTDTQYF. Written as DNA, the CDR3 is TGTGCCAGCAGTTTACAAGCGCGCCGGACAGATACGCAGTATTTT.

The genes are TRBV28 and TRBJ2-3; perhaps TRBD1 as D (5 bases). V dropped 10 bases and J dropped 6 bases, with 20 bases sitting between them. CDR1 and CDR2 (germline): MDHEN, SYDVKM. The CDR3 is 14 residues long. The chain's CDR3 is CATHGAAERDTQYF. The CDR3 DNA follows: TGTGCCACCCATGGGGCTGCCGAAAGGGATACGCAGTATTTT.

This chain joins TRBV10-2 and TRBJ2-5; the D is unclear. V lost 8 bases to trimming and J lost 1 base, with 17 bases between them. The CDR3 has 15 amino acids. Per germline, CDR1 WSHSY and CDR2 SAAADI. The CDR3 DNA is TGCGCCAGCCAATTTGGGGATATCGGCCAAGAGACCCAGTACTTC. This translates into CASQFGDIGQETQYF.

This chain's CDR3 is CASSPFRWGTYNEQFF. The CDR3 bases are TGTGCCAGCAGCCCCTTCCGGTGGGGAACCTACAATGAGCAGTTCTTC. This chain joins TRBV7-2 and TRBJ2-1; D is uncertain. Trimming removed 5 bases from V and 2 bases from J, with 16 bases in between. The CDR3 is made up of 16 amino acids. CDR1 and CDR2 from the germline V gene are SGHTA and FQGNSA.

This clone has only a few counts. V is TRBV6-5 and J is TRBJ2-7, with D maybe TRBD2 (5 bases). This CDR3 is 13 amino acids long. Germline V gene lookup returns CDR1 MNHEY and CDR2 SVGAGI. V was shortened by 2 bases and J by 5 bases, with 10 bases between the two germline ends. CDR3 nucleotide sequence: TGTGCCAGCAGTTACGCCGCGGGCGACGAGCAGTACGTC. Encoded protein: CASSYAAGDEQYV.

In DNA, the CDR3 is TGCGCCAGCAGCCTCCCCCCAGCGTATGGCTACACCTTC. Amino acids: CASSLPPAYGYTF. J is TRBJ1-2 and V is TRBV5-1; D is ambiguous. Germline V gene sequence: CDR1 SGHRS, CDR2 YFSETQ. CDR3 size: 13 residues. Trimming cost V 4 bases and J 5 bases, with 12 bases left between them. Complete variable domain (other parts from reference TRBV5-1 and TRBJ1-2): KAGVTQTPRYLIKTRGQQVTLSCSPISGHRSVSWYQQTPGQGLQFLFEYFSETQRNKGNFPGRFSGRQFSNSRSEMNVSTLELGDSALYLCASSLPPAYGYTFGSGTRLTVV.

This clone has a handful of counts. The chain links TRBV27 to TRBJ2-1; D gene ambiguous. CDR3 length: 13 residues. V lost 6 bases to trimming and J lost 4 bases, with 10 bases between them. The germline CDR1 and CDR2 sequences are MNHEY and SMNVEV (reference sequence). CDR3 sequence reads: CASSQQGYNEQFF. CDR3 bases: TGTGCCAGCAGCCAACAAGGATACAATGAGCAGTTCTTC.

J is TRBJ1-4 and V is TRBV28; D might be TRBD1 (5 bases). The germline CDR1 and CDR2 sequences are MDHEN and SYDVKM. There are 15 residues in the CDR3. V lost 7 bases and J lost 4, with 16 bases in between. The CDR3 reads CASTEGRLLNEKLFF. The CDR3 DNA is TGTGCCAGCACCGAGGGACGGCTCCTTAATGAAAAACTGTTTTTT.

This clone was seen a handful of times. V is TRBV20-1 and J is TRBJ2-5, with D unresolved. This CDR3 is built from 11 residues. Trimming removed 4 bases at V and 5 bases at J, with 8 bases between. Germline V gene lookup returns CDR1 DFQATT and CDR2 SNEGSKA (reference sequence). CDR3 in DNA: TGCAGTGCTAAGTTTAGGGAGACCCAGTACTTC. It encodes CSAKFRETQYF.

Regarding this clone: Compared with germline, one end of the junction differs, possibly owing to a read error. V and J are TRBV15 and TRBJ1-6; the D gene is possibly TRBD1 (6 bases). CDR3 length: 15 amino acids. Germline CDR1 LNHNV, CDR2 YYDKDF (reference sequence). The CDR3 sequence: CATRRGGTMHSPLHF. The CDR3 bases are TGTGCCACCAGAAGAGGGGGAACAATGCATTCACCCCTCCACTTT.

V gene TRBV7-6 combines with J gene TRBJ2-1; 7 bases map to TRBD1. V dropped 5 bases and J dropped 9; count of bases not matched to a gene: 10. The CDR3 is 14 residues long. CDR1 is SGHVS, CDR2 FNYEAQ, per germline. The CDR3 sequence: CASSPRTGLREQFF. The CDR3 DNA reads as TGTGCCAGCAGCCCCCGGACAGGTCTACGTGAGCAGTTCTTC.

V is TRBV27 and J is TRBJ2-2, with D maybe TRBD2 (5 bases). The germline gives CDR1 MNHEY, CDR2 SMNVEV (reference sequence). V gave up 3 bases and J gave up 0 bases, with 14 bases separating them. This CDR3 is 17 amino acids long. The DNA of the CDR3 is TGTGCCAGCAGTTTTGGTCGGGGAAGAGCGAACACCGGGGAGCTGTTTTTT. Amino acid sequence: CASSFGRGRANTGELFF.

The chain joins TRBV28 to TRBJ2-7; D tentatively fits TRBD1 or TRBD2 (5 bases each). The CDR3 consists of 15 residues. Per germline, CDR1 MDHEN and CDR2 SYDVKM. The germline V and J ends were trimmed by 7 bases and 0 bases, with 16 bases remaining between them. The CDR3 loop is CASIPGTLSSYEQYV. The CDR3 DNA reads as TGTGCCAGCATACCCGGGACGTTGAGCTCCTACGAGCAGTACGTC.

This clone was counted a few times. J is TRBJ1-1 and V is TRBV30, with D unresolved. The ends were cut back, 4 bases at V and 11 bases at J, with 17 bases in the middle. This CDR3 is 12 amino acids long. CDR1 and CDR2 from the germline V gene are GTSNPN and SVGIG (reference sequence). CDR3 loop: CAWNLWRDRAFF. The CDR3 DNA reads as TGTGCCTGGAATCTTTGGCGGGATCGGGCTTTCTTT.

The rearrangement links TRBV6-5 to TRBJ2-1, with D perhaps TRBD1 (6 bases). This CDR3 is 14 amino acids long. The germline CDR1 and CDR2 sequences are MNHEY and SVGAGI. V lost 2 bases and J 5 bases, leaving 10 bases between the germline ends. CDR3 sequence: CASSYAGTNNEQFF. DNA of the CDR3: TGTGCCAGCAGTTACGCCGGGACAAACAATGAGCAGTTCTTC.

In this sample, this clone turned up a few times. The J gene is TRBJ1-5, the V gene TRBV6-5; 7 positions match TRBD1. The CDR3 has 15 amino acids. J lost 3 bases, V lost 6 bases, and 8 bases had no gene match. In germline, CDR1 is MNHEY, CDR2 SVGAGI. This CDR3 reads CASSHRTGNNQPQHF. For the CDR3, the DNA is TGTGCCAGCAGCCACCGGACAGGTAACAATCAGCCCCAGCATTTT.

CDR3 coding DNA: TGTGCCAGCAGCTCCCTCGGACAGGGCGGGTTTAATCAGCCCCAGCATTTT. Its translation: CASSSLGQGGFNQPQHF. V usage is TRBV5-6 and J usage is TRBJ1-5, with 8 positions matching TRBD1. The CDR3 totals 17 residues. The V segment lost 3 bases and the J segment 4 bases; nucleotides outside the gene matches: 12. Germline loops: CDR1 SGHDT, CDR2 YYEEEE.

The DNA of the CDR3 is TGTGCCACCAGCAGAGATAAAAGCTCCTACAATGAGCAGTTCTTC. Amino acid sequence: CATSRDKSSYNEQFF. This sequence joins TRBV15 and TRBJ2-1; D is ambiguous. This CDR3 comprises 15 residues. V was clipped by 0 bases and J by 0 bases, with 6 bases between them. CDR1 and CDR2 from the germline V gene are LNHNV and YYDKDF (reference sequence). Full variable domain (rest looked up from reference TRBV15 and TRBJ2-1): DAMVIQNPRYQVTQFGKPVTLSCSQTLNHNVMYWYQQKSSQAPKLLFHYYDKDFNNEADTPDNFQSRRPNTSFCFLDIRSPGLGDTAMYLCATSRDKSSYNEQFFGPGTRLTVL.

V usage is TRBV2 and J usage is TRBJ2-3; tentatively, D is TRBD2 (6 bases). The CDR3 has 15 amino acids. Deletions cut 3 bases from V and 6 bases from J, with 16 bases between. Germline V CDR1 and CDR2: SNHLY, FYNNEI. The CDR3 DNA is TGTGCCAGCAGTGACGGAGGGTCGGCAGGGGATACGCAGTATTTT. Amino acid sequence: CASSDGGSAGDTQYF.

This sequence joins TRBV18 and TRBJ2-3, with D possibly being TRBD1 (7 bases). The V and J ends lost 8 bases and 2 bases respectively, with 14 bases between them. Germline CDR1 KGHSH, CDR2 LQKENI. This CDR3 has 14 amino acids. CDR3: CASQPGGPTDTQYF. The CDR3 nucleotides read TGTGCCAGCCAACCAGGGGGGCCCACAGATACGCAGTATTTT.

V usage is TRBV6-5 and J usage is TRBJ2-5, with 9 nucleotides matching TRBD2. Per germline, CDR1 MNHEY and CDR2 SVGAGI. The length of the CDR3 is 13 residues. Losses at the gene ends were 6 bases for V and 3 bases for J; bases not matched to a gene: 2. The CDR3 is CASRRGGEETQYF. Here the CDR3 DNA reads TGTGCCAGCAGGCGGGGGGGCGAAGAGACCCAGTACTTC.

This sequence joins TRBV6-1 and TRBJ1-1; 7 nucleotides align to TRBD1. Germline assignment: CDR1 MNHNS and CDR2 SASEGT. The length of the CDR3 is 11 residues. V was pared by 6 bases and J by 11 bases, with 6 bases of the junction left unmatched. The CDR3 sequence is CASRETGRAFF. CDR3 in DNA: TGTGCCAGCAGGGAGACAGGGCGGGCTTTCTTT.

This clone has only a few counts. Here the CDR3 DNA reads TGCGCCAGCAGCTTGGAAGCGGGAGGGCCGAACGAGCAGTACTTC. Its protein is CASSLEAGGPNEQYF. This sequence joins TRBV5-1 and TRBJ2-7, with 10 bases fitting TRBD2. Trimming at V came to 0 bases and at J to 5 bases, leaving 5 bases not matched to a gene. This CDR3 comprises 15 residues. Germline-derived CDR1 and CDR2 are SGHRS and YFSETQ.

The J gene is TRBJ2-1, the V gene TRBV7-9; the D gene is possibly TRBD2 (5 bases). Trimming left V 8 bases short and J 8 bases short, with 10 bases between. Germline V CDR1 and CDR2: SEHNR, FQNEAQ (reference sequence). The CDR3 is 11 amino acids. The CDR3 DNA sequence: TGTGCCAGCCCTTCGGACTATGAGCAGTTCTTC. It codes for CASPSDYEQFF. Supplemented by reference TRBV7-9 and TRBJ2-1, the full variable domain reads DTGVSQNPRHKITKRGQNVTFRCDPISEHNRLYWYRQTLGQGPEFLTYFQNEAQLEKSRLLSDRFSAERPKGSFSTLEIQRTEQGDSAMYLCASPSDYEQFFGPGTRLTVL.

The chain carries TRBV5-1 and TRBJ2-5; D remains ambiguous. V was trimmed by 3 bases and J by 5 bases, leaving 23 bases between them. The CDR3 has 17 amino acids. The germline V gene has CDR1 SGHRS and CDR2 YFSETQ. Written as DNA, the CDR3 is TGCGCCAGCAGCTACCAACCTCAGACCGTGTATGTGGAGACCCAGTACTTC. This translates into CASSYQPQTVYVETQYF.

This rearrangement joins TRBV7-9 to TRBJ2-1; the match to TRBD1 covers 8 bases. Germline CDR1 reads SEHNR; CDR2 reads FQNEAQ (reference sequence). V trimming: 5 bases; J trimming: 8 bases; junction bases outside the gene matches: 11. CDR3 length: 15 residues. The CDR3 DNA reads TGTGCCAGCAGCCTTTCGGGACAGGTGTTTGATGAGCAGTTCTTC. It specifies CASSLSGQVFDEQFF.

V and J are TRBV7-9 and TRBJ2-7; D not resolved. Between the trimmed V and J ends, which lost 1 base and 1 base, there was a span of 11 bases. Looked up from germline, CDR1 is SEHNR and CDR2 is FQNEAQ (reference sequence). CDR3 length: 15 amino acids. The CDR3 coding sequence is TGTGCCAGCAGCTTAGGGGTGGGGTTATCCTACGAGCAGTACTTC. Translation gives CASSLGVGLSYEQYF. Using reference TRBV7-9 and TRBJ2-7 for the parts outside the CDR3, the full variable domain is DTGVSQNPRHKITKRGQNVTFRCDPISEHNRLYWYRQTLGQGPEFLTYFQNEAQLEKSRLLSDRFSAERPKGSFSTLEIQRTEQGDSAMYLCASSLGVGLSYEQYFGPGTRLTVT.